The rows below give T cell receptor beta chains drawn from one sample of a study of PD-1 blockade in classical Hodgkin lymphoma. Only in-frame clones appear in the TCRdb table, and some are missing; sequencing was by immunoSEQ multiplex PCR. This table holds roughly 96,000 clones, roughly 89% found once. Sample: peripheral blood mononuclear cells (PBMCs), taken before the second cycle of nivolumab. Receptors originate from a human donor with classical Hodgkin lymphoma. CDR3s include the opening cysteine and the closing phenylalanine or tryptophan. Fields, in order: V gene, D gene, J gene, clone size, CDR3 protein, CDR3 DNA. D genes are given only for firm matches. The size field is filled for only some rows; it gives once, few, many or a size class.

TRBV5-6	TRBD1	TRBJ2-2	-	CASSLPTGLGGGELFF	TGTGCCAGCAGCTTGCCGACAGGGTTAGGTGGCGGGGAGCTGTTTTTT
TRBV10-2	-	TRBJ2-2	-	CASSEMFDTYTGELFF	TGCGCCAGCAGTGAAATGTTTGACACCTACACCGGGGAGCTGTTTTTT
TRBV5-1	-	TRBJ2-1	-	CASSSTTGSYNEQFF	TGCGCCAGCAGCTCCACTACAGGGTCATACAATGAGCAGTTCTTC
TRBV5-4	-	TRBJ2-3	-	CASSWGTDTQYF	TGTGCCAGCAGCTGGGGCACAGATACGCAGTATTTT
TRBV19	-	TRBJ1-2	-	CASSIHGSNVYGYTF	TGTGCCAGTAGTATTCATGGGTCCAACGTCTATGGCTACACCTTC
TRBV6-5	-	TRBJ2-3	-	CASRLDATDTQYF	TGTGCCAGCAGACTAGACGCCACAGATACGCAGTATTTT
TRBV6-1	-	TRBJ2-7	-	CASSESPAVDEQYF	TGTGCCAGCAGTGAAAGCCCAGCCGTGGACGAGCAGTACTTC
TRBV19	-	TRBJ1-2	-	CAATTGWGARYDGYTF	TGTGCCGCGACAACCGGCTGGGGGGCAAGGTACGATGGCTACACCTTC
TRBV27	-	TRBJ2-5	-	CASSLNTQETQYF	TGTGCCAGCAGTTTAAACACCCAAGAGACCCAGTACTTC
TRBV10-3	TRBD2	TRBJ2-1	-	CAISEGGLYGSYNEQFF	TGTGCCATCAGTGAGGGGGGACTATACGGCTCCTACAATGAGCAGTTCTTC
TRBV7-9	TRBD2	TRBJ2-7	-	CASSLMGGAGDEQYF	TGTGCCAGCAGCTTAATGGGAGGGGCTGGAGACGAGCAGTACTTC
TRBV27	-	TRBJ2-1	-	CASRAGVSSYNEQFF	TGTGCCAGCAGGGCAGGGGTGAGCTCCTACAATGAGCAGTTCTTC
TRBV7-8	-	TRBJ2-6	-	CASTPYPGTLSGANVLTF	TGTGCCAGCACCCCTTATCCGGGGACCCTCTCTGGGGCCAACGTCCTGACTTTC
TRBV19	TRBD2	TRBJ2-1	-	CASSWTSGNEQFF	TGTGCCAGTAGTTGGACTAGCGGTAATGAGCAGTTCTTC
TRBV5-1	-	TRBJ1-1	few	CASRSRQNTEAFF	TGCGCCAGCAGATCCAGGCAGAACACTGAAGCTTTCTTT
TRBV27	-	TRBJ2-7	-	CASRLRTGGRSSGGYEQYF	TGTGCCAGCCGGTTGAGGACAGGGGGGAGGTCTAGCGGGGGTTACGAGCAGTACTTC
TRBV7-2	-	TRBJ2-2	-	CASSLSSGANTGELFF	TGTGCCAGCAGCTTAAGTTCGGGTGCGAACACCGGGGAGCTGTTTTTT
TRBV11-2	TRBD2	TRBJ2-1	-	CASSLGLAGRPEFNEQFF	TGTGCCAGCAGCCTGGGACTAGCGGGACGACCTGAATTCAATGAGCAGTTCTTC
TRBV7-6	-	TRBJ2-7	-	CASRPYRSDYRDTTTYEQYF	TGTGCCAGCAGACCCTACCGGTCGGACTACCGGGACACAACAACCTACGAGCAGTACTTC
TRBV7-9	-	TRBJ2-5	few	CASSLVSGGETQYF	TGTGCCAGCAGCTTAGTATCCGGGGGAGAGACCCAGTACTTC
TRBV6-6	-	TRBJ1-2	-	CASSGSYGYTF	TGTGCCAGCTCAGGGTCCTATGGCTACACCTTC
TRBV10-3	-	TRBJ1-1	-	CAISSDRDHTEAFF	TGTGCCATCAGTTCAGACCGCGACCACACTGAAGCTTTCTTT
TRBV5-8	-	TRBJ1-2	once	CATTKAGLGRGYTF	TGTGCCACCACCAAAGCAGGGCTTGGTCGAGGCTACACCTTC
TRBV7-2	-	TRBJ2-5	once	CASSLVPGKQETQYF	TGTGCCAGCAGCTTAGTCCCGGGAAAACAAGAGACCCAGTACTTC
TRBV10-1	TRBD1	TRBJ1-1	-	CASSAGQGYTEAFF	TGCGCCAGCAGCGCTGGACAGGGCTACACTGAAGCTTTCTTT
TRBV27	-	TRBJ2-1	-	CASSPRRDNEQFF	TGTGCCAGCAGTCCAAGGAGGGACAATGAGCAGTTCTTC
TRBV6-1	TRBD2	TRBJ2-2	-	CASTVAGAGGELFF	TGTGCCAGCACAGTAGCGGGGGCGGGCGGGGAGCTGTTTTTT
TRBV27	-	TRBJ2-7	-	CASSGFPTPVRGLSYEQYF	TGTGCCAGCAGCGGTTTCCCGACCCCAGTCAGGGGTCTCTCCTACGAGCAGTACTTC
TRBV6-5	-	TRBJ2-2	-	CASGRLHTGELFF	TGTGCCAGCGGCCGACTGCACACCGGGGAGCTGTTTTTT
TRBV28	-	TRBJ1-1	-	CASSPPDRLDSEAFF	TGTGCCAGCAGTCCCCCCGACAGGTTGGATTCTGAAGCTTTCTTT
TRBV19	TRBD1	TRBJ2-5	-	CASRSRNRGVQTQYF	TGTGCCAGTAGAAGTAGGAACAGGGGAGTACAGACCCAGTACTTC
TRBV9	-	TRBJ1-6	-	CASSEGGSGNSPLHF	TGTGCCAGCAGCGAGGGGGGGTCGGGGAATTCACCCCTCCACTTT